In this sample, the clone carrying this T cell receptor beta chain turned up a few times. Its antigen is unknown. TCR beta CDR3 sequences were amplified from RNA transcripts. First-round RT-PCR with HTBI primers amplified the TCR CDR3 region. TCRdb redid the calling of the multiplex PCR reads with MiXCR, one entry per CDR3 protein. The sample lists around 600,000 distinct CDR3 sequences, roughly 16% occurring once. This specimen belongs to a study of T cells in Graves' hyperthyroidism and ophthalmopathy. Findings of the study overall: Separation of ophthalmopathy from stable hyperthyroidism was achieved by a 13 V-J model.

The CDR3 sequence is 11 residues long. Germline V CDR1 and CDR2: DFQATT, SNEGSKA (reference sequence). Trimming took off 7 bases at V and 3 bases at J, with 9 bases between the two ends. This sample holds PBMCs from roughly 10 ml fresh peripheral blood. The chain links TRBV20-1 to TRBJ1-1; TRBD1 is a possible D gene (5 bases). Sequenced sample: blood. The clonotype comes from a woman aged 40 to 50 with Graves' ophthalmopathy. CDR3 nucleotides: TGCAGTGGCAGGGTGGACACTGAAGCTTTCTTT. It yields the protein CSGRVDTEAFF.